This T cell receptor beta chain emerged from a study of T cells in Graves' hyperthyroidism and ophthalmopathy. Study outcomes and limitations: Ophthalmopathy, which appeared later, was predicted by the model a median approximately six months before onset.

Only one count was recorded for this clonotype. The antigen is undetermined. This may be a read error: a much more frequent sequence differs by one nucleotide. Patients aged 18 to 65 had newly diagnosed hyperthyroidism lasting under 2 months. Researchers amplified the TCR beta CDR3 regions from RNA transcripts. An initial round of RT-PCR targeting the TCR CDR3 relied on the HTBI primer set. TCRdb fed the multiplex PCR reads into MiXCR, producing one record per CDR3 protein. Counted here are approximately 600,000 distinct CDR3 sequences, about 14% occurring once; the ten biggest clones make up around 5.4%. This receptor was identified in a woman aged 25 to 39 with Graves' hyperthyroidism that later progressed to Graves' ophthalmopathy. Sequencing was carried out using blood.

The CDR3, as DNA: TGTGCCAGCAGTTATCCCCCCTACAATGAGCAGTACTTC. This translates into CASSYPPYNEQYF. This chain joins TRBV27 and TRBJ2-1; D gene uncertain. The J call is uncertain, as TRBJ2-7 better fits the DNA end. The CDR3 has 13 residues. CDR1 is MNHEY, CDR2 SMNVEV, per germline (reference sequence).